This T cell receptor beta chain was captured in a study of OX40 agonist ivuxolimab in advanced cancers. The overall study: Hepatocellular carcinoma, melanoma, renal cell or head and neck cancer was diagnosed in the dose-escalation patients.

V shed 6 bases and J 5 bases; nucleotides not matched to a gene: 12. CDR1 and CDR2 from the germline V gene are MNHEY and SVGAGI. This CDR3 is 15 amino acids long. The table came from immunoSEQ multiplex PCR; TCRdb's copy has only in-frame clones and leaves some out. In the table there are fewer than 85,000 clones, around 81% of which are singletons. The chain links TRBV6-5 to TRBJ1-2; TRBD1 matches 7 bases. This specimen consisted of CD4+ or CD8+ T cells sorted from blood, obtained in a trial of the OX40 agonist ivuxolimab. This receptor was identified in an adult with an advanced solid tumor such as melanoma, head and neck, liver or kidney cancer. CDR3 bases: TGTGCCAGCAGCCAGACAGGGCGGGGGGTTTATGGCTACACCTTC. Translation: CASSQTGRGVYGYTF.